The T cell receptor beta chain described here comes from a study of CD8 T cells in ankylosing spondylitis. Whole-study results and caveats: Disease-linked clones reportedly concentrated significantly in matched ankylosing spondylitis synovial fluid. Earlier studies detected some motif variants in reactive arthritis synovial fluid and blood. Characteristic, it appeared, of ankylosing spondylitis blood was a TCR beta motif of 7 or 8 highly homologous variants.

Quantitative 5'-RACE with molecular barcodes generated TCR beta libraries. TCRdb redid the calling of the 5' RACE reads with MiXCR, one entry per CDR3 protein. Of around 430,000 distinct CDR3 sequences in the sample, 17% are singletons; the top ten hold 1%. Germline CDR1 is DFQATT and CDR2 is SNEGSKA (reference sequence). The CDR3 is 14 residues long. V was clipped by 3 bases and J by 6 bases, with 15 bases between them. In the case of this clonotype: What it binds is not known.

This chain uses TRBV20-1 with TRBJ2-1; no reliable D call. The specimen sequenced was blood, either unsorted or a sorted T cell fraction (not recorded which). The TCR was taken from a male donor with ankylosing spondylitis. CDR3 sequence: CSASPVISGNEQFF. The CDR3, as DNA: TGCAGTGCTAGCCCCGTTATCTCGGGCAATGAGCAGTTCTTC.